This TCR beta chain is drawn from a study of Graves' ophthalmopathy and Graves' hyperthyroidism (dated 2018 in TCRdb). Some background on the complete study: Peripheral blood was collected at initial diagnosis, before any treatment. To explore V-J signatures that separate ophthalmopathy from hyperthyroidism, a discovery set of about a hundred patients was enrolled, consisting of approximately 44 with ophthalmopathy and around 57 with stable hyperthyroidism. In total, 135 blood samples were TCR-sequenced: 40 to 45 ophthalmopathy, roughly 80 hyperthyroidism and some 17 hyperthyroidism-to-ophthalmopathy patients. T-cell repertoires of thyroid tissue and blood were compared in six or seven hyperthyroidism patients. Following sample collection, hyperthyroidism patients were given methimazole at a starting dose of 30 mg daily, and ophthalmopathy patients were given high-dose intravenous methylprednisolone. TCR beta repertoire signatures were used to distinguish Graves' ophthalmopathy from Graves' hyperthyroidism and to predict progression to ophthalmopathy. For independent validation, a separate cohort was made up of 18 hyperthyroidism patients plus 17 patients who later progressed from hyperthyroidism to ophthalmopathy.

Looking up the germline V gene (reference sequence) yields CDR1 DFQATT and CDR2 SNEGSKA. From the cysteine up to the phenylalanine, the CDR3 has a length of 15 residues. Kept here is only the CDR3 DNA, which spans 45 bases and is read in frame from base 1. V loses 3 bases of germline sequence and J loses 2 bases, and the interval between the two ends is 17 bases. Study-level results and caveats: Most expanded thyroid clonotypes with frequency above 0.001 were also detected in blood, suggesting blood repertoires may reflect the thyroid immune response. In validation, the model predicted ophthalmopathy progression with 70.59% sensitivity and roughly 72% specificity; about a dozen predicted patients were CT-confirmed with GO in a median of 6.5 months. No statistical method was used to set the sample size in advance, and the investigators knew which group each participant was assigned to. Ophthalmopathy was separated from stable hyperthyroidism by the 13-signature model with 85% to 90% sensitivity and just under 84% specificity in cross-validation and with 80%/75% in the test set.

TCR beta CDR3 regions were amplified from RNA transcripts for repertoire sequencing. The first round of RT-PCR was done with HTBI primers and the Qiagen OneStep RT-PCR kit, and was followed by a second round of multiplex PCR, then size selection and purification. Libraries were sequenced on an Illumina HiSeq2000 using paired-end 100 bp reads. The original methods were these. SOAPnuke was used for read processing, and reads with adapters, uncalled bases, a mean Phred below 15, or no exact constant-primer or identifier match were discarded. High-quality paired reads were merged with COPE v1.2.5. Each unique nucleotide sequence was defined as a clonotype, and clonotypes were aligned to IMGT TRB V, D and J references with MiTCR v1.1. Analysis was restricted to V-J combinations with a frequency above 0.0001, which covered about 99% of repertoires. For each V-J combination, a TCR clonal expansion and chaos score was defined as the ratio of F50 clonal expansion to chaos observed in the TCRdist matrix. Welch's t-statistics and random forest were used to reduce the features to approximately 13 V-J combinations, which were then used as input to a naive Bayes classifier. The Morisita-Horn index was used to measure how similar the thyroid and blood repertoires were. Using fastp at Q25 and MiXCR, TCRdb reprocessed the public reads and kept productive beta chains. Entries that share a CDR3 protein sequence are merged under the most common genes and DNA. The V and J calls were determined by TCRdb, not by the authors. Counted in this sample were about 230,000 distinct CDR3 sequences; around 45% of them appeared once. The top ten hold around 47% of the sample.

Patients with ophthalmopathy had moderately to severely active disease, with a Clinical Activity Score of 3 or more, a NOSPECS grade of 4 or more, and a disease duration of less than 3 months. Patients with other autoimmune diseases, uncontrolled infections, pregnancy or lactation were excluded. Clinical symptoms, serum thyroxine, TRAb, thyroid ultrasound and orbital computed tomography formed the basis of the diagnosis. Ficoll-Paque density gradient centrifugation was used to isolate PBMCs from around 10 ml of fresh peripheral blood. Total RNA was extracted with Trizol reagent and quality-checked on an Agilent 2100 Bioanalyzer. Concerning this clonotype: It has no known antigen specificity. One base away there is no much larger clone; base qualities are not given.

Sequencing was carried out using peripheral blood. The source is an adult man with Graves' ophthalmopathy. The rearrangement combines TRBV20-1 with TRBJ2-7, with TRBD2 tentatively as D gene (7 bases match). The bases are TGCAGTGCTAGCCCCCTAGGGGGGGGACCCTACGAGCAGTACTTC. Its translation reads: CSASPLGGGPYEQYF.